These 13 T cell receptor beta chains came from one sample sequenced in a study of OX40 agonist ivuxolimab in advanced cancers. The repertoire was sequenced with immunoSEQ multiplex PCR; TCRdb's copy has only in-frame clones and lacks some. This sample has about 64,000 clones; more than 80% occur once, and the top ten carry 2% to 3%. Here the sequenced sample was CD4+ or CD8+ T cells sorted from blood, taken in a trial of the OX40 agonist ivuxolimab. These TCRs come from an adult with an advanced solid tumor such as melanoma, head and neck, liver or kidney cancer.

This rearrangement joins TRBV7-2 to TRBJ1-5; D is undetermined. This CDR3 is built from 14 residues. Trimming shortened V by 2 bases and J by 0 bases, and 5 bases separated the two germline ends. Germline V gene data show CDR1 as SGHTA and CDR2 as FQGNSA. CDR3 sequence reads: CASSLYPSNQPQHF. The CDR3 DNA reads TGTGCCAGCAGCTTATACCCTAGCAATCAGCCCCAGCATTTT.

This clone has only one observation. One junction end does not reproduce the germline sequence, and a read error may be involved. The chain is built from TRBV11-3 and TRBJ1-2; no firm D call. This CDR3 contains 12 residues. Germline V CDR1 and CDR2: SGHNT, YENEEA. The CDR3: CASSLDSGHPYF. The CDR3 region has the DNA TGTGCCAGCAGCTTAGATTCCGGGCATCCATATTTC.

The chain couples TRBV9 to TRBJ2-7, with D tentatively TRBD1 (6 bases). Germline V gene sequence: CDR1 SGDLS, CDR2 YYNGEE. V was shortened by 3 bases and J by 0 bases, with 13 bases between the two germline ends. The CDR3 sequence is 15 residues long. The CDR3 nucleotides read TGTGCCAGCAGCGCCCAGGGACAAAGCTCCTACGAGCAGTACTTC. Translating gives CASSAQGQSSYEQYF.

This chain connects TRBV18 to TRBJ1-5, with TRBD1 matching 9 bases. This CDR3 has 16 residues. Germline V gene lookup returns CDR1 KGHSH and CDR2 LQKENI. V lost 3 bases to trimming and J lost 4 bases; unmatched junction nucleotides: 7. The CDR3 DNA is TGTGCCAGCTCACCCGCCCAGGGACAGGGAAATCAGCCCCAGCATTTT. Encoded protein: CASSPAQGQGNQPQHF.

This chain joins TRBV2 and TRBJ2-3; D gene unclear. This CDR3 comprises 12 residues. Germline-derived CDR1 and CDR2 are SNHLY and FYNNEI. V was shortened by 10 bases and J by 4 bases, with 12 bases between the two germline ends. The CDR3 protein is CAIEGFADTQYF. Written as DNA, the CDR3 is TGTGCCATTGAAGGGTTCGCAGATACGCAGTATTTT.

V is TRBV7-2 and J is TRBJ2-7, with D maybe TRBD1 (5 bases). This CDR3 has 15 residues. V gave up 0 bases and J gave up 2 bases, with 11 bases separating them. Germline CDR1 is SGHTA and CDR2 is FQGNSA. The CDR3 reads CASSLAGHPPYEQYF. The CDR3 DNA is TGTGCCAGCAGCTTAGCGGGGCACCCACCCTACGAGCAGTACTTC.

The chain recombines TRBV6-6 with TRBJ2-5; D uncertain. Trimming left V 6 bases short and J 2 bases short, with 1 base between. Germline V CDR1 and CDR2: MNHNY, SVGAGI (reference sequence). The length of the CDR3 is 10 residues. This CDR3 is CASRQETQYF. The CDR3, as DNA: TGTGCCAGCAGACAAGAGACCCAGTACTTC.

The CDR3 DNA follows: TGTGCCAGCAGCCAAGGGGCCCAGCGGTACTACAATGAGCAGTTCTTC. It is translated as CASSQGAQRYYNEQFF. The chain combines TRBV9 with TRBJ2-1; either TRBD1 or TRBD2 may fit D (5 bases each). Per the germline V gene, CDR1 is SGDLS and CDR2 is YYNGEE. The CDR3 loop spans 16 amino acids. V was clipped by 4 bases and J by 3 bases, with 17 bases between them. The whole variable domain, remainder taken from reference TRBV9 and TRBJ2-1, is DSGVTQTPKHLITATGQRVTLRCSPRSGDLSVYWYQQSLDQGLQFLIQYYNGEERAKGNILERFSAQQFPDLHSELNLSSLELGDSALYFCASSQGAQRYYNEQFFGPGTRLTVL.

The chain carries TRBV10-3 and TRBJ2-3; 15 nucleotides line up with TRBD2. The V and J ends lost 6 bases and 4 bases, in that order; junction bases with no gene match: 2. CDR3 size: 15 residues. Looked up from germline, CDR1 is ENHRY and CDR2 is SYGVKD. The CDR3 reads CAISGLAGGADTQYF. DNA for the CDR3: TGTGCCATCAGCGGACTAGCGGGGGGGGCAGATACGCAGTATTTT.

This CDR3 is CASSLVLQPRLNSPLHF. CDR3 nucleotides: TGTGCCAGCAGCTTAGTCTTACAGCCACGACTTAATTCACCCCTCCACTTT. The chain combines TRBV11-2 with TRBJ1-6; no definite D call. Trimming shortened V by 1 base and J by 6 bases, and 16 bases separated the two germline ends. Germline CDR1 is SGHAT and CDR2 is FQNNGV. The CDR3 extends over 17 amino acids.

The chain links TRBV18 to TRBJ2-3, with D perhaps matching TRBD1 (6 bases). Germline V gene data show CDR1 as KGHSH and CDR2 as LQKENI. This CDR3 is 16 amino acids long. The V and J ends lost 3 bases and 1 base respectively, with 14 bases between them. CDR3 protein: CASSPNVRGGTDTQYF. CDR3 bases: TGTGCCAGCTCACCGAACGTCAGGGGTGGCACAGATACGCAGTATTTT. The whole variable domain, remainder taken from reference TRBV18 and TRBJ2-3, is NAGVMQNPRHLVRRRGQEARLRCSPMKGHSHVYWYRQLPEEGLKFMVYLQKENIIDESGMPKERFSAEFPKEGPSILRIQQVVRGDSAAYFCASSPNVRGGTDTQYFGPGTRLTVL.

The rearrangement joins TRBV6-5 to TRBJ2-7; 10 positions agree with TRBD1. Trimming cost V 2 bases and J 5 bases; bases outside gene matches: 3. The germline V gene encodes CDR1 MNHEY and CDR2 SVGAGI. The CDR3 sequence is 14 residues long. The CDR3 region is CASSYRGTGDEQYF. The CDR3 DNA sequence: TGTGCCAGCAGTTACAGGGGGACAGGGGACGAGCAGTACTTC.

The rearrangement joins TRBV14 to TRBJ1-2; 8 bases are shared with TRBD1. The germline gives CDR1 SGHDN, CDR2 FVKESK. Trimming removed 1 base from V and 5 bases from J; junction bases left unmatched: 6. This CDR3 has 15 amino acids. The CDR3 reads CASSQGHQGAYGYTF. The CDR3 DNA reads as TGTGCCAGCAGCCAAGGGCATCAGGGGGCGTATGGCTACACCTTC.